This T cell receptor beta chain stems from a study of blood T cell repertoires in COVID-19. Participants reported their clinical history, and cohort assignment relied on those reports. Authors' methods: Amplification of reference gene primers provided the estimated nucleated cell counts. The method was immunoSEQ multiplex PCR; TCRdb's version includes in-frame clones alone and lacks a portion of them. That table is the source of V, J and clone size, and D and trimming were worked out from the DNA. The data show 230,000 or so clones, with 80% to 85% seen just once and about 3.4% held by the top ten. This clone was seen a few times. The CDR3 consists of 13 residues. Per the germline V gene, CDR1 is KGHSH and CDR2 is LQKENI. The V end was cut by 2 bases, the J end by 7 bases, with 6 bases between.

The genes are TRBV18 and TRBJ1-6; D is perhaps TRBD1 (6 bases). Material for sequencing was PBMCs or T cells enriched from blood (not recorded which). This receptor was obtained from a man over 45 who had recovered from COVID-19. The CDR3: CASSPGGNSPLHF. For the CDR3, the DNA is TGTGCCAGCTCACCAGGGGGCAATTCACCCCTCCACTTT. Using reference TRBV18 and TRBJ1-6 for the parts outside the CDR3, the full variable domain is NAGVMQNPRHLVRRRGQEARLRCSPMKGHSHVYWYRQLPEEGLKFMVYLQKENIIDESGMPKERFSAEFPKEGPSILRIQQVVRGDSAAYFCASSPGGNSPLHFGNGTRLTVT.